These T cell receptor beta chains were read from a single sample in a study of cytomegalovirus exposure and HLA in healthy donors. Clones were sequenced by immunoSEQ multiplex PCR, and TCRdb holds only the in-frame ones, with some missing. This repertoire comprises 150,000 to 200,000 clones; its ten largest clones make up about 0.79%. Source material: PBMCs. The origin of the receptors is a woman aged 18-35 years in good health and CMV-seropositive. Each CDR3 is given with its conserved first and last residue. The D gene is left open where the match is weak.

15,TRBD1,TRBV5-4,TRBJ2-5,TGTGCCAGCAGCTTGGATGGGACAGGGGAAGAGACCCAGTACTTC,CASSLDGTGEETQYF
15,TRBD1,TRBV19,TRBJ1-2,TGTGCCAGTAGTATAGAAGACAGGGGCGTTAATGGCTACACCTTC,CASSIEDRGVNGYTF
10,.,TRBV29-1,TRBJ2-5,TGCAGCGTCAGGGGAGAGACCCAGTACTTC,CSVRGETQYF
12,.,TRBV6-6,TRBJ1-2,TGTGCCAGCAGCTATAACCCACGAGGCTACACCTTC,CASSYNPRGYTF
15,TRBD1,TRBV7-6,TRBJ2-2,TGTGCCAGCAGCCTCGGGACAGGGAACACCGGGGAGCTGTTTTTT,CASSLGTGNTGELFF
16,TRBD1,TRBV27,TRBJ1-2,TGTGCCAGCAGTCCAAATATCCCCGGGACAGGCTATGGCTACACCTTC,CASSPNIPGTGYGYTF
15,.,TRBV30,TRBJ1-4,TGTGCCTGGAGGGACTGGCGACAGCGGGGTGAAAAACTGTTTTTT,CAWRDWRQRGEKLFF
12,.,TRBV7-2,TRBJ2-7,TGTGCCAGCAGCTTATCCCTAGTCGAGCAGTACTTC,CASSLSLVEQYF
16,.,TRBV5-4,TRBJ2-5,TGTGCCAGCAGCTCTCTGGGCGGGCCTCGCCAAGAGACCCAGTACTTC,CASSSLGGPRQETQYF
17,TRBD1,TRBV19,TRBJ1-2,TGTGCCAGTAGTATTCGGTTCACAGGGGGGGCCGGCTATGGCTACACCTTC,CASSIRFTGGAGYGYTF
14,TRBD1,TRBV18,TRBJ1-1,TGTGCCAGCTCATCCGGGACAGTGAACACTGAAGCTTTCTTT,CASSSGTVNTEAFF
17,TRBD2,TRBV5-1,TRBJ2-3,TGCGCCAGCAGCTCGCGGACTAGCGGGGGGAGCACAGATACGCAGTATTTT,CASSSRTSGGSTDTQYF
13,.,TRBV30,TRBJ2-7,TGTGCCTGGAGATCGGACGGACTTTACGAGCAGTACTTC,CAWRSDGLYEQYF
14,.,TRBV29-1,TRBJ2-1,TGCAGCTATACAGGTCTGAGCTCCTACAATGAGCAGTTCTTC,CSYTGLSSYNEQFF